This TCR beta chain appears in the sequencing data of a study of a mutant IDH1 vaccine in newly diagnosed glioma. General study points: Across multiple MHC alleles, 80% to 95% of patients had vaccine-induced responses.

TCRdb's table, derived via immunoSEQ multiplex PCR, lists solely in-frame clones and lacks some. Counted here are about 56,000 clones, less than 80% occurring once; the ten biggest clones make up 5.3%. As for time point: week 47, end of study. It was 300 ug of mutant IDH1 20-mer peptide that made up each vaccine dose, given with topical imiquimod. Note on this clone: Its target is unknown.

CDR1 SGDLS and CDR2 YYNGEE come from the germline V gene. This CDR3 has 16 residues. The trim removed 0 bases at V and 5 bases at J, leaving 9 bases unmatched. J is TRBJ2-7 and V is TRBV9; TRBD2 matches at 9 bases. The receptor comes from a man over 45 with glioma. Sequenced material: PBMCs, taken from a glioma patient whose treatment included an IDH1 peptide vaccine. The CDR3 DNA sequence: TGTGCCAGCAGCGTAGATTTCCGGGCGGGGGGGAACGAGCAGTACTTC. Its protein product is CASSVDFRAGGNEQYF.